A single sample gave rise to the 14 T cell receptor beta chains below, sequenced in a study of CD8 T cells in ankylosing spondylitis. Study results and limitations: Within ankylosing spondylitis blood, a TCR beta motif made up of several highly homologous variants appeared to be characteristic.

One entry per CDR3 protein, called by TCRdb with MiXCR from the 5' RACE reads. The sample gives approximately 400,000 distinct CDR3 sequences, more than 15% of which show up once; approximately 1% is in the top ten. Their recognized antigens are unknown. The material sequenced was blood, either unsorted or a sorted T cell fraction (not recorded which). The receptors were gathered from a male donor with ankylosing spondylitis.

This clonotype was picked up many times. V usage is TRBV7-8 and J usage is TRBJ2-2; 7 bases are a match to TRBD2. The J segment lost 6 bases and the V segment lost 0 bases, leaving 4 bases of the junction unmatched. The germline V gene has CDR1 SGHVS and CDR2 FQNEAQ. The CDR3 has 15 residues. The CDR3 loop is CASSLAGGPPGELFF. CDR3 bases: TGTGCCAGCAGCTTAGCGGGAGGGCCCCCCGGGGAGCTGTTTTTT.

V and J are TRBV9 and TRBJ2-2, with D possibly being TRBD1 or TRBD2 (6 bases each). The germline V gene encodes CDR1 SGDLS and CDR2 YYNGEE. Trimming took off 3 bases at V and 6 bases at J, with 18 bases between the two ends. There are 16 residues in the CDR3. The CDR3 here is CASSGGASPGAGELFF. CDR3 nucleotides: TGTGCCAGCAGCGGGGGGGCATCACCCGGGGCCGGGGAGCTGTTTTTT.

The chain couples TRBV12-3 or TRBV12-4 to TRBJ2-7; D gene unclear. This CDR3 is built from 14 residues. The V end was cut by 4 bases, the J end by 2 bases, with 12 bases between. The CDR3 sequence is CASSSPTPPYEQYF. The CDR3 DNA follows: TGTGCCAGCAGTTCCCCGACACCCCCCTACGAGCAGTACTTC.

This clonotype has a handful of counts. V is TRBV6-1 and J is TRBJ1-4, with D uncertain. The germline CDR1 and CDR2 sequences are MNHNS and SASEGT. The CDR3 sequence is 14 residues long. Trimming took 6 bases from V and 7 from J, leaving 15 bases between them. CDR3 in amino acids: CASRDTGWSEKLFF. CDR3 bases: TGTGCCAGCAGAGACACGGGGTGGAGTGAAAAACTGTTTTTT.

The rearrangement uses TRBV21-1 and TRBJ1-2; the D segment call TRBD1 is taken from the table without a DNA check. TRBV21-1 is deemed a pseudogene. This CDR3 comprises 18 residues. DNA of the CDR3: TGTGCCAGCAGCAAAGAGGACAGGGGGCTCGGTCCTAACTATGGCTACACCTTC. Amino acids: CASSKEDRGLGPNYGYTF.

The table lists this clonotype with a few counts. V usage is TRBV4-1 and J usage is TRBJ1-1, with TRBD1 matching 9 bases. V lost 2 bases to trimming and J lost 3 bases; unmatched junction nucleotides: 4. Germline CDR1 reads MGHRA; CDR2 reads YSYEKL. There are 15 residues in the CDR3. CDR3 protein: CASSQSQGADTEAFF. The CDR3 DNA reads TGCGCCAGCAGCCAATCACAGGGGGCTGACACTGAAGCTTTCTTT.

This clonotype came up many times. The genes are TRBV12-3 or TRBV12-4 and TRBJ2-1, with unresolved D. This CDR3 is built from 12 residues. The V end lost 2 bases, the J end lost 8 bases, and 7 bases lay between the germline ends. CDR3: CASSLIGYEQFF. CDR3 nucleotide sequence: TGTGCCAGCAGTTTAATCGGGTATGAGCAGTTCTTC.

This clonotype was detected a few times. The V and J genes are TRBV2 and TRBJ1-5; TRBD1 might be the D (6 bases). This CDR3 is 14 amino acids long. Trimming stripped 6 bases from V and 10 bases from J, with 19 bases between. Germline loops: CDR1 SNHLY, CDR2 FYNNEI. The CDR3 region is CASRDTGSPGPQHF. The CDR3 nucleotides are TGTGCCAGCAGAGATACAGGGTCCCCGGGTCCCCAGCATTTT.

This clonotype was detected a few times. This chain joins TRBV28 and TRBJ2-5; TRBD1 matches at 7 bases. V lost 7 bases, J lost 5 bases, and 10 bases stayed unmatched. CDR3 length equals 14 residues. Germline CDR1 is MDHEN and CDR2 is SYDVKM. CDR3 nucleotide sequence: TGTGCCAGCACTCCCAGACAGGGAAGGGAGACCCAGTACTTC. This gives the protein CASTPRQGRETQYF.

This clonotype was seen ten or more times. This chain connects TRBV29-1 to TRBJ2-3; unclear D gene. Trimming left V 7 bases short and J 2 bases short, with 16 bases between. The length of the CDR3 is 14 residues. Per germline, CDR1 SQVTM and CDR2 ANQGSEA. The CDR3 here is CSAVKQSYTDTQYF. The CDR3 bases are TGCAGCGCCGTGAAACAGAGTTACACAGATACGCAGTATTTT.

The chain employs TRBV3-1 and TRBJ1-6; D ambiguous. This CDR3 has 14 residues. Germline CDR1 and CDR2: LGHDT and YNNKEL (reference sequence). With 6 bases removed from V and 3 bases from J, the gap between germline ends came to 9 bases. The CDR3 nucleotides are TGTGCCAGCAGTCGGGAGGTCTATAATTCACCCCTCCACTTT. This translates into CASSREVYNSPLHF.

V usage is TRBV9 and J usage is TRBJ2-5, with 7 bases that match TRBD2. Trimming removed 3 bases from V and 3 bases from J; junction bases left unmatched: 5. The CDR3 runs 14 residues. Germline V gene sequence: CDR1 SGDLS, CDR2 YYNGEE. CDR3 nucleotides: TGTGCCAGCAGCGCCGGGGAGGGCAAAGAGACCCAGTACTTC. Amino acids: CASSAGEGKETQYF.

In the case of this clonotype: Without the conserved terminal phenylalanine or tryptophan, this CDR3 likely stems from a read error. V is TRBV20-1 and J is TRBJ1-5; 8 bases line up with TRBD1. The CDR3 sequence is 13 residues long. Germline CDR1 is DFQATT and CDR2 is SNEGSKA (reference sequence). The CDR3 DNA follows: TGCAGCACAACAGGGGGTAGTAATCAGCCCCAGCATCTT. This sequence encodes CSTTGGSNQPQHL.

The chain links TRBV7-9 to TRBJ2-5; the D gene is possibly TRBD2 (5 bases). The CDR3 covers 15 residues. The V and J ends lost 1 base and 2 bases respectively, with 11 bases between them. The germline V gene encodes CDR1 SEHNR and CDR2 FQNEAQ (reference sequence). The CDR3 reads CASSLGVGLQETQYF. Written as DNA, the CDR3 is TGTGCCAGCAGCTTAGGGGTAGGACTTCAAGAGACCCAGTACTTC.